This TCR beta chain was retrieved from a study of cytomegalovirus exposure and HLA in healthy donors. Points from the study as a whole: CMV antigen specificity was confirmed in vitro for a few CMV-associated chains. The authors enumerated around 150 TCR beta chains as linked to cytomegalovirus.

This clone was seen a single time. Its antigen remains unknown. Method: immunoSEQ multiplex PCR; TCRdb's copy keeps in-frame clones and lacks some. The sample has under 350,000 clones, about 86% seen once. Trimming stripped 4 bases from V and 2 bases from J, with 18 bases between. The germline V gene encodes CDR1 KGHSH and CDR2 LQKENI. The CDR3 is 16 amino acids. The sequenced sample was PBMCs. J is TRBJ2-7 and V is TRBV18; D may be TRBD1 (5 bases). This clonotype was sampled from a young woman in good health and CMV-seronegative. The CDR3 DNA sequence: TGTGCCAGCTCACGGGGATTGATAGAAGGGGCCTACGAGCAGTACTTC. Its translation is CASSRGLIEGAYEQYF.